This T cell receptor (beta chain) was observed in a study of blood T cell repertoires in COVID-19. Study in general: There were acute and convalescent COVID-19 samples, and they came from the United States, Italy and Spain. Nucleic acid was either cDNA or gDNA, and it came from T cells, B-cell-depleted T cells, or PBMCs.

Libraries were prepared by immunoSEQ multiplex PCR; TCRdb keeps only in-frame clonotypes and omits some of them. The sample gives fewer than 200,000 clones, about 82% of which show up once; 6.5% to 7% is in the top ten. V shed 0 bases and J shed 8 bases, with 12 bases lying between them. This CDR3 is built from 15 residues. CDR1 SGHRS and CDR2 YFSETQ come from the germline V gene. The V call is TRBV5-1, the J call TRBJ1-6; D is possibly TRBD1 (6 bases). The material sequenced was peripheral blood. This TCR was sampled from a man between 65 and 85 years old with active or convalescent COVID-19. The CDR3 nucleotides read TGCGCCAGCAGCTTGGAAGCAGGGACATATTCACCCCTCCACTTT. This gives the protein CASSLEAGTYSPLHF.